This T cell receptor (beta chain) comes out of a study of blood T cell repertoires in COVID-19. This CDR3 spans 13 amino acids. V shed 6 bases and J shed 4 bases, with 12 bases lying between them. From germline, CDR1 is MGHRA and CDR2 YSYEKL. Study processing details: For nucleated cells, counts were estimated from reference gene primer amplification. The table came from immunoSEQ multiplex PCR; TCRdb's copy has only in-frame clones and leaves some out. The V and J calls and the clone size are those of that table, but D and trimming were determined from the DNA. The repertoire holds about 170,000 clones, with around 80% as singletons.

This TCR came from a woman between 65 and 79 years old who had recovered from COVID-19. The sequencing sample was made of peripheral blood. The rearrangement joins TRBV4-1 to TRBJ1-2; a weak D match, TRBD1 (6 bases). CDR3 loop: CASRGHQAYGYTF. CDR3 coding DNA: TGCGCCAGCAGGGGACACCAAGCCTATGGCTACACCTTC.